These 13 T cell receptor beta chains were all obtained from the same sample, sequenced in a study of memory CD4+ T cells and cytomegalovirus serostatus. Single viable CD3+CD4+CD8-CD45RO+ cells were sorted as the memory CD4+ T cells. Assay: immunoSEQ multiplex PCR; the TCRdb copy retains only in-frame clones and omits some. The sample lists about 29,000 clones; about four fifths were seen once. The sample consisted of memory CD4+ T cells from blood. These receptors all stem from an adult in good health and CMV-seronegative.

This clone has just a few counts. The chain has TRBV27 and TRBJ2-3; 13 bases line up with TRBD2. Germline V lookup: CDR1 MNHEY, CDR2 SMNVEV (reference sequence). The CDR3 sequence is 17 residues long. The trim removed 0 bases at V and 7 bases at J, leaving 7 bases unmatched. The CDR3 sequence: CASSLSVGTSGANTQYF. The CDR3 nucleotides are TGTGCCAGCAGTTTATCGGTAGGGACTAGCGGGGCAAATACGCAGTATTTT.

In this sample, this clone turned up a few times. The rearrangement links TRBV18 to TRBJ1-2; the D is unclear. CDR3 length: 16 amino acids. Trimming removed 3 bases from V and 5 bases from J, with 19 bases in between. Germline CDR1 and CDR2: KGHSH and LQKENI. CDR3 amino acids: CASSPREGFAGYGYTF. CDR3 coding DNA: TGTGCCAGCTCACCGCGAGAAGGCTTCGCGGGATATGGCTACACCTTC.

The chain carries TRBV11-3 and TRBJ2-7, with D unclear. Germline V gene lookup returns CDR1 SGHNT and CDR2 YENEEA. The CDR3 spans 12 residues. Trimming left V 3 bases short and J 2 bases short, with 5 bases between. The chain's CDR3 is CASSFVTYEQYF. Here the CDR3 DNA reads TGTGCCAGCAGCTTTGTCACCTACGAGCAGTACTTC.

This clone was recorded only once. This chain links TRBV6-1 with TRBJ2-7; D may correspond to TRBD1 or TRBD2 (5 bases each). V lost 6 bases, J lost 2 bases, and 17 bases lay in between. Germline lookup yields CDR1 MNHNS and CDR2 SASEGT. This CDR3 is 15 amino acids long. The CDR3 protein is CASSPPGPRTYEQYF. The CDR3 nucleotides are TGTGCCAGCAGCCCGCCGGGACCCCGGACCTACGAGCAGTACTTC.

The rearrangement uses TRBV6-6 and TRBJ1-1; 7 bases align to TRBD1. With V trimmed by 2 bases and J by 4 bases, 7 bases remained unmatched. This CDR3 is 15 amino acids long. Per germline, CDR1 MNHNY and CDR2 SVGAGI (reference sequence). DNA of the CDR3: TGTGCCAGCAGTTACCAGACAGGGCGCGGCACTGAAGCTTTCTTT. Translated: CASSYQTGRGTEAFF.

The J gene is TRBJ2-1, the V gene TRBV7-2; 8 positions match TRBD2. V was clipped by 2 bases and J by 4 bases; unmatched bases: 13. Per the germline V gene, CDR1 is SGHTA and CDR2 is FQGNSA. The CDR3 sequence is 18 residues long. CDR3 bases: TGTGCCAGCAGCTTAAGTCAAGCGGGGGCGAATTTTTACAATGAGCAGTTCTTC. Translation: CASSLSQAGANFYNEQFF.

The gene calls are TRBV11-2 and TRBJ2-7; maybe TRBD2 (6 bases). The CDR3 covers 20 residues. Germline values: CDR1 SGHAT, CDR2 FQNNGV. The V gene lost 0 bases and the J gene lost 1 base, with 25 bases spanning the gap. For the CDR3, the DNA is TGTGCCAGCAGCTTAGATCCCTTCCGTATTTCGGCGGGAAATTCCTACGAGCAGTACTTC. Its translation is CASSLDPFRISAGNSYEQYF. Complete variable domain (other parts from reference TRBV11-2 and TRBJ2-7): EAGVAQSPRYKIIEKRQSVAFWCNPISGHATLYWYQQILGQGPKLLIQFQNNGVVDDSQLPKDRFSAERLKGVDSTLKIQPAKLEDSAVYLCASSLDPFRISAGNSYEQYFGPGTRLTVT.

In its sample, this clone was seen once. This chain joins TRBV30 and TRBJ2-1, with a weak D call TRBD1 (6 bases). From germline, CDR1 is GTSNPN and CDR2 SVGIG (reference sequence). V was shortened by 3 bases and J by 5 bases, with 11 bases between the two germline ends. The CDR3 sequence is 13 residues long. For the CDR3, the DNA is TGTGCCTGGAGCAGGGGACGGGACAATGAGCAGTTCTTC. Protein: CAWSRGRDNEQFF.

The chain has TRBV7-2 and TRBJ2-7, with 9 bases lining up with TRBD1. Germline CDR1 SGHTA, CDR2 FQGNSA. The V gene end was trimmed by 5 bases and the J gene end by 5 bases; junction bases not matched to a gene: 7. The CDR3 length is 14 residues. CDR3 sequence reads: CASSPGTGRDEQYF. Written as DNA, the CDR3 is TGTGCCAGCAGCCCGGGGACAGGGCGGGACGAGCAGTACTTC.

Regarding this clone: At the DNA level, this CDR3 is encoded by other sequences in the same sample as well. The V gene is TRBV28, the J gene TRBJ1-3; 7 bases are shared with TRBD1. In germline, CDR1 is MDHEN, CDR2 SYDVKM. V was clipped by 6 bases and J by 0 bases; unmatched bases: 8. The CDR3 runs 16 residues. CDR3 region: CASSSPGQSSGNTIYF. The CDR3 DNA reads TGTGCCAGCAGCTCCCCGGGACAGAGCTCTGGAAACACCATATATTTT.

V and J are TRBV9 and TRBJ2-3; D is unclear. CDR3 length equals 12 residues. Germline V gives CDR1 SGDLS, CDR2 YYNGEE. V was clipped by 1 base and J by 4 bases, with 4 bases between them. CDR3 residues: CASSVTADTQYF. DNA of the CDR3: TGTGCCAGCAGCGTAACGGCAGATACGCAGTATTTT.

This clone has only one observation. The chain carries TRBV29-1 and TRBJ2-5; D is perhaps TRBD1 or TRBD2 (5 bases each). The length of the CDR3 is 17 residues. Germline CDR1 and CDR2: SQVTM and ANQGSEA. CDR3 bases: TGCAGGGGCATGGGGCTCCCAACCCCGTGGAGGCAAGAGACCCAGTACTTC. Its translation: CRGMGLPTPWRQETQYF. The full variable domain, completed using reference TRBV29-1 and TRBJ2-5, is SAVISQKPSRDICQRGTSLTIQCQVDSQVTMMFWYRQQPGQSLTLIATANQGSEATYESGFVIDKFPISRPNLTFSTLTVSNMSPEDSSIYLCRGMGLPTPWRQETQYFGPGTRLLVL.

The gene calls are TRBV6-1 and TRBJ1-1; 11 nucleotides match TRBD1. The V gene's germline CDR1 is MNHNS and CDR2 SASEGT. The CDR3 is made up of 15 amino acids. The trim removed 7 bases at V and 10 bases at J, leaving 14 bases unmatched. CDR3: CASTQRTGGESGAFF. The CDR3 coding sequence is TGTGCCAGCACCCAGAGGACAGGGGGCGAAAGTGGAGCTTTCTTT.